This T cell receptor beta chain is from a study of beta chain features in type 1 diabetes. CD45RO/CCR7/CD25/CD127/CD95/CD27 staining was used to isolate CD4+ naive, central memory, regulatory and stem cell-like memory cells by sorting. Whole-study findings and limits: Healthy donors had naive, central memory and Treg TCRB repertoires that appeared less similar than those seen among patients.

This clone has only a few counts. The antigen is not known. All of the isolated RNA was reverse transcribed, so expressed TCRB transcripts were sequenced. Sequenced by immunoSEQ multiplex PCR; TCRdb stores in-frame clones only, minus some. The sample records almost 350,000 clones, less than 20% being singletons. The sample consisted of naive CD4+ T cells from blood. The receptor was isolated from a woman between 18 and 29 years old in good health.

CDR3: CASSLGEDGYTF. In DNA form, the CDR3 reads TGTGCCAGCAGCTTAGGGGAGGATGGCTACACCTTC. The J gene is TRBJ1-2, the V gene TRBV7-9; no clear D. CDR1 and CDR2 from the germline V gene are SEHNR and FQNEAQ (reference sequence). The CDR3 spans 12 residues. Trimming removed 1 base at V and 6 bases at J, with 6 bases between.